This T cell receptor (beta chain) was obtained from a study of T cells in localized non-small cell lung cancer (dated by TCRdb to the early 2020s). Some background on the complete study: Comparing tumors with uninvolved tumor-adjacent lungs, the study looked at the T cell repertoires of over 200 patients with early-stage NSCLC. A mean age of around 66 years was recorded for the NSCLC patients, of whom more than 120 were male and about a hundred were female. The cohort consisted of approximately 220 treatment-naive NSCLC patients whose localized lung tumors had been resected.

The immunoSEQ Assay was used to sequence TCR beta CDR3 regions from DNA. Per the authors' processing: T cell density was computed as TCR beta template counts normalized to usable DNA estimated by amplifying housekeeping genes. Using the preseqR package, richness was estimated by extrapolating to 120,000 templates for tissue samples and 400,000 templates for PBMC samples. Clonality was taken to be one minus Pielou's evenness. Tissue-enriched TCRs were identified through differential abundance testing performed on productive amino-acid clonotypes, with a minimum total count of 5 and an alpha of 0.1. The Jaccard Index and the Morisita Overlap Index were used to measure how much the repertoires overlapped between compartments. GLIPH grouped TCR beta CDR3s together with public tetramer-defined viral CDR3s, and a viral motif had to include at least three viral sequences and show V-gene enrichment. This immuneACCESS table, as held by TCRdb, lists in-frame sequences with V and J called but not all clones. Of the missing ones, under half trace to an unresolved V gene in checked studies; the others have no known cause. Clonal size and the V and J genes are those of that table, whereas D and trimming came from the DNA. The sample profile shows under 40,000 clones; approximately 86% of them were found once. The ten most abundant clones make up 15% to 20% of the sample.

At diagnosis, tumor, uninvolved tumor-adjacent lung and peripheral blood were collected and then preserved as a mix of FFPE and fresh-frozen material. For TCR repertoire profiling, the blood samples were analyzed as peripheral blood mononuclear cells. Worth noting for this clone: This receptor's antigen is unknown. The junction departs from germline at one end; a sequencing error may be responsible.

What the authors observed across the whole study: Uninvolved tumor-adjacent lung showed the highest T cell clonality, higher than tumor, which suggests more focused antigenic responses in the adjacent lung. Higher T cell density in blood was associated with longer overall survival, whereas higher clonality in adjacent lung was associated with shorter survival. Since the design was exploratory, TCR variables were selected using unadjusted p-values with no false-discovery rate correction. A median of 57 of the top 100 tumor clones turned up in the paired uninvolved adjacent lung, and roughly 28 of those clones also ranked among the top 100 of that same adjacent lung. Because multi-region tumor sequencing was not performed, intratumor heterogeneity could not be ruled out.

The TCR originated in a man between 40 and 69 years old with stage III lung adenocarcinoma. The sample in question was peripheral blood mononuclear cells, obtained before any cancer treatment.

The CDR3 protein is CASSLAGDSSPLHF. The sequenced DNA is TGTGCCAGCAGTTTGGCAGGGGATAGTTCACCCCTCCACTTT. The chain is encoded by TRBV5-6 joined to TRBJ1-6; the D gene is perhaps TRBD1, from 6 matching bases. Including the terminal cysteine and phenylalanine, the CDR3 comprises 14 residues. Only the CDR3 region is kept as DNA, spanning 42 bases read in frame from base 1. CDR1 SGHDT and CDR2 YYEEEE were looked up in the germline V gene.